This is a list of T cell receptor beta chains from one sample in a study of CD8 T cells in ankylosing spondylitis. TCRdb itself ran the 5' RACE reads through MiXCR, one entry per CDR3 protein. The sample consists of about 250,000 distinct CDR3 sequences, 32% of them appearing once. The sequenced sample consisted of blood, either unsorted or a sorted T cell fraction (not recorded which). The receptors originated from a male donor with ankylosing spondylitis or in good health (not recorded which). Each CDR3 is given with its conserved first and last residue. The D gene is left open where the match is weak. Some rows mark clone size as missing; the rest say once, few, many or name a class of expanded clone.

v_gene	abundance	d_gene	j_gene	CDR3nt	CDR3aa
TRBV20-1	NA	TRBD1	TRBJ1-5	TGCAGTGCGCCCACGGGGCAGGGGGCCAATCAGCCCCAGCATTTT	CSAPTGQGANQPQHF
TRBV7-9	NA	TRBD2	TRBJ2-5	TGTGCCAGCAAACTAGCGGGCCTTTCGGGCCAAGAGACCCAGTACTTC	CASKLAGLSGQETQYF
TRBV20-1	NA	TRBD2	TRBJ2-3	TGCAGTGCTAGGAATCCTCCGGGGGGGAGAACAGATACGCAGTATTTT	CSARNPPGGRTDTQYF
TRBV5-1	NA	TRBD2	TRBJ2-5	TGCGCCAGCAGGACGGGACTAGCGGGGGCCCAAGAGACCCAGTACTTC	CASRTGLAGAQETQYF
TRBV5-1	few	NA	TRBJ2-7	TGCGTGATCCACGAGCAGTACTTC	CVIHEQYF
TRBV5-1	NA	NA	TRBJ2-1	TGCGCCAGCAGCTTGGTACCAGGGAGCAATGAGCAGTTCTTC	CASSLVPGSNEQFF
TRBV29-1	NA	NA	TRBJ1-2	TGCAGCGTTCTCCTTCCTGGACTCGAACCGGGCTACACCTTC	CSVLLPGLEPGYTF
TRBV20-1	NA	TRBD1	TRBJ1-6	TGCAGCCCCGGGACAGGGGCGGGAAATTCACCCCTCCACTTT	CSPGTGAGNSPLHF
TRBV6-2/TRBV6-3	once	NA	TRBJ2-3	TGTGCCAGCAGTTACGGCAGCGGGCTGAGCACAGATACGCAGTATTTT	CASSYGSGLSTDTQYF
TRBV20-1	many	NA	TRBJ2-4	TGCAGTGCTAGAGATGTCTGGGGAGAGGCCAAAAACATTCAGTACTTC	CSARDVWGEAKNIQYF
TRBV5-1	NA	NA	TRBJ2-5	TGCGCCAGCAGCCTGGCGGGGACGGTGGAAGAGACCCAGTACTTC	CASSLAGTVEETQYF
TRBV4-2	NA	NA	TRBJ2-3	TGTGCCAGCAGCCAACCGCAGGGCGATACGCAGTATTTT	CASSQPQGDTQYF
TRBV27	NA	NA	TRBJ2-5	TGTGCCAGCAAACTCCGAGGGCGCGTAGAGACCCAGTACTTC	CASKLRGRVETQYF
TRBV6-1	few	TRBD2	TRBJ2-7	TGTGCCAGCAAACGAGGTGCTAGCGGGGCCTACGAGCAGTACTTC	CASKRGASGAYEQYF
TRBV12-3/TRBV12-4	NA	TRBD1	TRBJ2-5	TGTGCCAGCAGTTTAGCCCCCCTGCCGGGACAGGCTGAAGAGACCCAGTACTTC	CASSLAPLPGQAEETQYF
TRBV5-4	NA	NA	TRBJ2-4	TGTGCCAGCAGCTTGGCTGGGGGATTAAACATTCAGTACTTC	CASSLAGGLNIQYF
TRBV20-1	few	NA	TRBJ2-7	TGCAGTGCTAGAGGAGAGGGCCACGAGCAGTACTTC	CSARGEGHEQYF
TRBV27	NA	NA	TRBJ1-2	TGTGCCAGCAAGACCCTGGTACGGGGGCCTTACGGCTACACCTTC	CASKTLVRGPYGYTF
TRBV29-1	NA	TRBD1	TRBJ2-5	TGCAGCGCCCTGGACAGGCAAGAGACCCAGTACTTC	CSALDRQETQYF
TRBV29-1	few	NA	TRBJ2-5	TGCAGCGTCCGCCAAGGGACCCAGTACTTC	CSVRQGTQYF
TRBV4-2	NA	NA	TRBJ2-7	TGTGCCAGCAGCTCCCGGGACAATTCCAACGAGCAGTACTTC	CASSSRDNSNEQYF
TRBV10-3	few	TRBD1	TRBJ2-1	TGTGCCATCAGGGACCCGGGACAGGGTGGCAATGAGCAGTTCTTC	CAIRDPGQGGNEQFF
TRBV6-1	NA	NA	TRBJ2-2	TGTGCCAGCTCCCTCCTCGCCACCACCGGGGAGCTGTTTTTT	CASSLLATTGELFF
TRBV7-2	NA	NA	TRBJ2-1	TGTGCCAGTAGGGGGTTAGCGGAAAATGAGCAGTTCTTC	CASRGLAENEQFF
TRBV28	NA	NA	TRBJ2-7	TGTGCCAGCACCTCACGGGGGAGCGCGTCCTACGAGCAGTACTTC	CASTSRGSASYEQYF
TRBV6-1	few	TRBD1	TRBJ1-6	TGTGCCAGCAGCACAGGGGGCGCGAATTCACCCCTCCACTTT	CASSTGGANSPLHF
TRBV27	NA	NA	TRBJ2-7	TGTGCCAGCAGTTTTACGAGGGGATACGAGCAGTACTTC	CASSFTRGYEQYF
TRBV5-5	NA	NA	TRBJ2-1	TGTGCCAGCAGCGAAGTTTTTGCTGAGCAGTTCTTC	CASSEVFAEQFF
TRBV6-1	NA	NA	TRBJ2-1	TGTGCCAGCAGTCCCCCCCAGTTCTTC	CASSPPQFF
TRBV20-1	NA	NA	TRBJ1-6	TGCAGTGCTAGAGCCATGGACAGATCCTATAATTCACCCCTCCACTTT	CSARAMDRSYNSPLHF
TRBV20-1	NA	NA	TRBJ2-1	TGCAGTGCTAGAGATCCGAGACTCGGGACGCCCACCTACAATGAGCAGTTCTTC	CSARDPRLGTPTYNEQFF
TRBV11-2	NA	NA	TRBJ2-5	TGTGCCAGCAGCTTAGGGGGTTTTAGCGCAAAAAACCAAGAGACCCAGTACTTC	CASSLGGFSAKNQETQYF
TRBV9	NA	NA	TRBJ2-3	TGTGCCAGCACCCCCTCGCAACAGACTAGCACAGATACGCAGTATTTT	CASTPSQQTSTDTQYF
TRBV29-1	NA	NA	TRBJ2-1	TGCAGCACCCACAGGGCCGGGTACAATGAGCAGTTCTTC	CSTHRAGYNEQFF
TRBV20-1	many	TRBD1	TRBJ2-7	TGCAGTGCTAGAGATCCCAGGGGGTCTTACTACGAGCAGTACTTC	CSARDPRGSYYEQYF
TRBV12-3/TRBV12-4	NA	TRBD2	TRBJ2-3	TGTGCCAGCAGTTTTAGGCGGGGGAGCACAGATACGCAGTATTTT	CASSFRRGSTDTQYF
TRBV14	NA	NA	TRBJ2-7	TGTGCCAGCAGCCAGCTAGTGCGTGACGAGCAGTACTTC	CASSQLVRDEQYF
TRBV20-1	NA	NA	TRBJ2-7	TGCAGTGCTGCCCCCGGACAGAGCTCCTACGAGCAGTACTTC	CSAAPGQSSYEQYF
TRBV20-1	few	NA	TRBJ2-6	TGCAGTGCTAGCGTTCCGACAGGGAGGGCTGGGGCCAACGTCCTGACTTTC	CSASVPTGRAGANVLTF
TRBV5-1	few	TRBD1	TRBJ2-5	TGCGCCAGCTCGGGACAGGGGCAAGAGACCCAGTACTTC	CASSGQGQETQYF
TRBV25-1	NA	NA	TRBJ2-3	TGTGCCAGCAGCGAGTCCATAGCCACAGATACGCAGTATTTT	CASSESIATDTQYF
TRBV11-2	NA	TRBD2	TRBJ2-3	TGTGCCAGCAGCCCCGGACTAGCGGGGGGAGATACGCAGTATTTT	CASSPGLAGGDTQYF
TRBV5-1	NA	NA	TRBJ2-7	TGCGCCAGCAGCTTGCGGGGGACCTACGAGCAGTACTTC	CASSLRGTYEQYF